The text below deals with one T cell receptor beta chain. Its antigen is unidentified. Original methodology: Junction-only sequences produced by ImmunoSEQ had no quality scores, so filtering differed. Produced via immunoSEQ multiplex PCR; TCRdb's table is partial and in-frame only. The V and J calls and clone size were taken over from that table, and D and trimming were inferred from the DNA. The table includes around 1,900,000 clones, approximately 92% detected once. Trimming left V 4 bases short and J 5 bases short, with 17 bases between. Germline V gives CDR1 LGHNA, CDR2 YSLEER. The CDR3 covers 15 residues. CD8 cells classed as naive were CD45RO-negative and positively selected for CCR7, excluding terminally differentiated effector memory CD45RA+ cells. The sample comes from a study of shared clonotypes between healthy human individuals. Overall study: Sampling drew on donors who were a couple of women and a few men aged 18 to 49. Study-level results: What limited the represented genetic and exposure-history diversity was the small number of donors. Clonotype sharing across a few donors was observed for around 5% of naive CD4 clonotypes.

This clonotype was obtained from a man aged 18 to 30 in good health. Some clones in this sample may be carry-over from other donors' samples. The specimen was naive CD8+ T cells from PBMCs. The chain employs TRBV4-3 and TRBJ2-5, with D perhaps given as TRBD1 or TRBD2 (7 bases each). CDR3 bases: TGCGCCAGCAGCCGAACTAGCGTCAGGGGGGAGACCCAGTACTTC. It is translated as CASSRTSVRGETQYF.